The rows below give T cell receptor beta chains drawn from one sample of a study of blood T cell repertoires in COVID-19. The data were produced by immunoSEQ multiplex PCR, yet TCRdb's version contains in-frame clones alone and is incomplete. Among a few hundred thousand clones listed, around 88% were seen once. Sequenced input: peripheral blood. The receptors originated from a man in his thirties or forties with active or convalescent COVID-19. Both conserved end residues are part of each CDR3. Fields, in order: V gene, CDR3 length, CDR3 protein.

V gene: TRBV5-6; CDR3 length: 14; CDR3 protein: CASSLSTAYNEQFF
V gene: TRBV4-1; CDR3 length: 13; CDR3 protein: CASSQTGALAQYF
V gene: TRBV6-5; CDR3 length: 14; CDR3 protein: CASSSSTVGQPQHF
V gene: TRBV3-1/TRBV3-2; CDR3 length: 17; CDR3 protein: CASSQDPGQSSGNTIYF
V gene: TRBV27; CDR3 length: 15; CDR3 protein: CASSLFLAGNYEQYF
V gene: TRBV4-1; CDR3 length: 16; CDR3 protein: CASSQDRTGGANEQFF
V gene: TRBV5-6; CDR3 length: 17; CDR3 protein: CASSLEGQQDLPYGYTF
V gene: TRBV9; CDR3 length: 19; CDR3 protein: CASSVGPAGLSSYNSPLHF
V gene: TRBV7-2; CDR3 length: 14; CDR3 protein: CASTLLGVQETQYF
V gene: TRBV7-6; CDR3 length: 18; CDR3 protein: CASSPTPGLAGGTYEQYF
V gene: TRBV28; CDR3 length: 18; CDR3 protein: CASSLSPFLGALDQPQHF
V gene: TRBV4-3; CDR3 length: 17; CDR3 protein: CASSQDWVGSFPDTQYF
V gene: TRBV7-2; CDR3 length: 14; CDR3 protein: CASLARTAGNTIYF
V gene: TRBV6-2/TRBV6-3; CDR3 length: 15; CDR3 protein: CASSPLQGPWEPQHF
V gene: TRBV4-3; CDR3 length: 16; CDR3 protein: CASSQEGGQATYEQYF
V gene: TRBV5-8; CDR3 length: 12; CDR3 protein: CASSLRDQPQHF
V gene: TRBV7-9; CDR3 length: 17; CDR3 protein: CASSRTSTGTTNEKLFF
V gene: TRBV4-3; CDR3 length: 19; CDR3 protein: CASSQDLVPGTGSPSVLHF
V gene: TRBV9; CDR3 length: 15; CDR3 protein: CASSAEGRLTGELFF
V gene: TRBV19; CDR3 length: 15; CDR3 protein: CASSEPGQSFGGYTF
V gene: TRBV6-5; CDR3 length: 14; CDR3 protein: CASSRDLGSQPQHF
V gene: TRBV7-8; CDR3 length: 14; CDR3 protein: CASSLTGITGELFF
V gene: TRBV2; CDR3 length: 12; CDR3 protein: CASSESGYGYTF
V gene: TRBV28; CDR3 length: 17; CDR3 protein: CASRQSGKSLSNQPQHF
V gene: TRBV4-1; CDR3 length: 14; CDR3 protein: CASSQVRYYNEQFF
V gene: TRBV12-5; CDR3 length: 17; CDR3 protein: CASGLGVLAGGPGELFF
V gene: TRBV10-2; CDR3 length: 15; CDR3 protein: CASSEKGVRTDTQYF
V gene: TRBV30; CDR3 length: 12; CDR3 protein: CAWSVAEETQYF
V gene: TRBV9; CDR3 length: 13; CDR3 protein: CASSAGDGYGYTF
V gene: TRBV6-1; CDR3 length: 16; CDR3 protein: CASSEEDTSSIYEQYF
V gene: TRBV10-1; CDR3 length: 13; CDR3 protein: CATKRGRDTEAFF
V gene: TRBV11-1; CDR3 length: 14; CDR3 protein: CASSLPGTGERRTF
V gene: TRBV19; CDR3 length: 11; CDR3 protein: CASRLLNEAFF
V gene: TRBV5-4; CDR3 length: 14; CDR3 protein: CASSSQGAVYGYTF